This paragraph reports one T cell receptor (beta chain). Construction of the TCRbeta library involved unique molecular identifiers. TCRdb fed the PCR reads into MiXCR, producing one record per CDR3 protein. The table has a few hundred thousand distinct CDR3 sequences, around a tenth seen once. The V gene's germline CDR1 is SGHTA and CDR2 FQGTGA. This CDR3 region has 13 residues. V shed 3 bases, J shed 7 bases, and the junction held 1 base outside the gene matches. The data are from a study of T-cell reconstitution after alpha-beta-depleted transplantation in children. The sequence was obtained from a human donor who donated a stem cell graft to a child with acute lymphoblastic leukemia. The V call is TRBV7-3, the J call TRBJ2-1; TRBD2 aligns across 9 bases. Here the sequenced sample was PBMCs from the stem cell graft donor, taken from the stem cell graft. The chain's CDR3 is CASSFGLANEQFF. CDR3 in DNA: TGTGCCAGCAGCTTTGGACTAGCGAATGAGCAGTTCTTC.